The 29 T cell receptor beta chains in this list originate from one sample, sequenced in a study of response to subunit inactivated influenza vaccine. One entry per CDR3 protein, called by TCRdb with MiXCR from the RT-PCR reads. The sample has about 480,000 distinct CDR3 sequences; roughly 9.7% are singletons. The source material was PBMCs from blood, sampled 35 to 45 days after vaccination. Receptors originate from a man aged 50-60 years who received an inactivated influenza vaccine.

This clonotype has only a few counts. The chain carries TRBV28 and TRBJ2-7, with 13 bases identical to TRBD2. Germline V gives CDR1 MDHEN, CDR2 SYDVKM. The CDR3 extends over 14 amino acids. Trimming cost V 3 bases and J 7 bases; bases outside gene matches: 3. CDR3 nucleotide sequence: TGTGCCAGCAGTTTGACTAGCGGGAGGCGAGAGCAGTACTTC. Its translation: CASSLTSGRREQYF.

CDR3 in DNA: TGTGCCAGCAGCTCCACAGGGGCCCGTGAGGTGGAGACCCAGTACTTC. Its protein product is CASSSTGAREVETQYF. The V call is TRBV7-2, the J call TRBJ2-5, with TRBD1 matching 7 bases. Germline V CDR1 and CDR2: SGHTA, FQGNSA. V dropped 4 bases and J dropped 5; count of bases not matched to a gene: 13. There are 16 residues in the CDR3.

The chain links TRBV11-1 to TRBJ2-3; the D call may be TRBD1 or TRBD2 (6 bases each). V was cut by 5 bases and J by 6 bases, with 27 bases left in between. CDR3 length equals 18 residues. Germline assignment: CDR1 SGHAT and CDR2 FQDESV (reference sequence). CDR3 amino acids: CASSRGTHNSWGNDTQYF. The CDR3 DNA follows: TGTGCCAGCAGCCGCGGGACACATAATAGCTGGGGAAATGATACGCAGTATTTT.

J is TRBJ2-3 and V is TRBV15; 9 nucleotides match TRBD2. This CDR3 is built from 19 residues. J gave up 2 bases and V 1 base, and 13 bases lay outside the gene matches. Germline CDR1 is LNHNV and CDR2 is YYDKDF (reference sequence). CDR3 in amino acids: CATSRVVRAGGSPTDTQYF. CDR3 nucleotides: TGTGCCACCAGCAGAGTAGTTCGAGCGGGAGGCTCCCCCACAGATACGCAGTATTTT.

The V and J genes are TRBV20-1 and TRBJ1-6, with no clear D. Germline CDR1 is DFQATT and CDR2 is SNEGSKA (reference sequence). V shed 5 bases and J shed 12 bases, with 14 bases lying between them. The CDR3 has 12 residues. Here the CDR3 DNA reads TGCAGTGCTCGGCCCCACTCGGGACCCCTCCACTTT. This codes for CSARPHSGPLHF.

This chain joins TRBV20-1 and TRBJ1-3, with TRBD1 identical over 7 bases. After removal of 7 bases from V and 7 bases from J, the junction contained 10 bases not matched to a gene. Per germline, CDR1 DFQATT and CDR2 SNEGSKA (reference sequence). The CDR3 loop spans 13 amino acids. The CDR3 sequence: CSGNRDSLNTIYF. The CDR3 region has the DNA TGCAGTGGTAACAGGGACAGTTTGAACACCATATATTTT.

This clonotype has a handful of counts. The chain has TRBV20-1 and TRBJ2-3; TRBD2 matches at 11 bases. Germline lookup yields CDR1 DFQATT and CDR2 SNEGSKA (reference sequence). This CDR3 spans 15 amino acids. V dropped 6 bases and J dropped 2; count of bases not matched to a gene: 7. CDR3 nucleotides: TGCAGTGCCATCTTAGCGGGGGGGCCCACAGATACGCAGTATTTT. This encodes CSAILAGGPTDTQYF.

The CDR3 DNA reads TGTGCCAGCAGGGTTGGGGGCGAGCAGTACTTC. Encoded protein: CASRVGGEQYF. The chain employs TRBV12-3 or TRBV12-4 and TRBJ2-7, with D possibly being TRBD1 or TRBD2 (5 bases each). CDR3 length: 11 residues. V gave up 6 bases and J gave up 6 bases, with 9 bases separating them.

This clonotype turned up a few times. The rearrangement uses TRBV7-2 and TRBJ2-1; TRBD1 might be the D (7 bases). The CDR3 consists of 15 residues. V lost 5 bases, J lost 2 bases, and 13 bases lay in between. Germline V gives CDR1 SGHTA, CDR2 FQGNSA. The CDR3: CASSRGGGAYNEQFF. The CDR3 coding sequence is TGTGCCAGCAGCAGAGGGGGCGGGGCCTACAATGAGCAGTTCTTC.

This clonotype was counted ten times or more. V and J are TRBV29-1 and TRBJ2-5; TRBD2 matches 12 bases. Unmatched junction bases numbered 8, after V lost 4 bases and J lost 5 bases. CDR3 length: 15 residues. CDR1 and CDR2 (germline): SQVTM, ANQGSEA. CDR3 sequence: CSVGLAGAKGETQYF. Written as DNA, the CDR3 is TGCAGCGTTGGACTAGCGGGGGCCAAGGGGGAGACCCAGTACTTC.

This clonotype was seen only a few times. The chain recombines TRBV20-1 with TRBJ1-2, with unresolved D. The V gene's germline CDR1 is DFQATT and CDR2 SNEGSKA (reference sequence). The CDR3 has 14 amino acids. V lost 1 base and J lost 1, with 10 bases in between. The CDR3 region is CSARAAGFNYGYTF. The DNA of the CDR3 is TGCAGTGCTAGAGCGGCAGGTTTTAACTATGGCTACACCTTC.

This chain uses TRBV3-1 with TRBJ2-2; D unresolved. Germline V CDR1 and CDR2: LGHDT, YNNKEL (reference sequence). V was clipped by 1 base and J by 6 bases, with 6 bases between them. The CDR3 covers 13 residues. The CDR3 spells CASSQVYAGELFF. The DNA of the CDR3 is TGTGCCAGCAGCCAAGTTTACGCCGGGGAGCTGTTTTTT.

This clonotype was seen ten or more times. The chain has TRBV24-1 and TRBJ2-1; the D is unclear. The CDR3 extends over 13 amino acids. The germline V and J ends were trimmed by 2 bases and 11 bases, with 12 bases remaining between them. Per the germline V gene, CDR1 is KGHDR and CDR2 is SFDVKD. For the CDR3, the DNA is TGTGCCACCAGTGATTGGGGTCAGTTGAAGCAGTTCTTC. The encoded protein is CATSDWGQLKQFF.

The CDR3 loop reads CASSQGDRSINYGYTF. Written as DNA, the CDR3 is TGTGCCAGCAGCCAAGGGGACAGATCAATCAACTATGGCTACACCTTC. The V gene is TRBV3-1, the J gene TRBJ1-2; 7 bases align to TRBD1. From germline, CDR1 is LGHDT and CDR2 YNNKEL (reference sequence). J gave up 2 bases and V 1 base, and 7 bases lay outside the gene matches. CDR3 length equals 16 residues.

V gene TRBV20-1 combines with J gene TRBJ2-1; D possibly matches TRBD1 or TRBD2 (7 bases each). The ends were cut back, 5 bases at V and 9 bases at J, with 20 bases in the middle. Per the germline V gene, CDR1 is DFQATT and CDR2 is SNEGSKA (reference sequence). This CDR3 has 14 amino acids. The DNA for the CDR3 is TGCAGTGCTGCTTCAGGGGGGGGGAGAGTTGAGCAGTTCTTC. Its protein product is CSAASGGGRVEQFF.

This clonotype turned up a few times. The chain combines TRBV20-1 with TRBJ1-1, with TRBD1 matching over 11 bases. Germline V gene data show CDR1 as DFQATT and CDR2 as SNEGSKA (reference sequence). Trimming removed 1 base from V and 0 bases from J; junction bases left unmatched: 7. CDR3 length equals 17 residues. The DNA of the CDR3 is TGCAGTGCTAGAGTGGCGGACAGGGGGCGTCTGAACACTGAAGCTTTCTTT. This sequence encodes CSARVADRGRLNTEAFF.

At least ten counts were recorded for this clonotype. The chain combines TRBV12-3 or TRBV12-4 with TRBJ2-1; D uncertain. There are 10 residues in the CDR3. V was cut by 3 bases and J by 9 bases, with 3 bases left in between. DNA for the CDR3: TGTGCCAGCAGTTTTAGTGAGCAGTTCTTC. This codes for CASSFSEQFF.

The chain is built from TRBV29-1 and TRBJ1-2, with a possible D match to TRBD1 (5 bases). The germline V gene encodes CDR1 SQVTM and CDR2 ANQGSEA. V was trimmed by 6 bases and J by 2 bases, leaving 10 bases between them. This CDR3 spans 12 amino acids. In nucleotides, the CDR3 is TGCAGCGTCCCGGACACGAACTATGGCTACACCTTC. Translating gives CSVPDTNYGYTF.

This clonotype was seen only a few times. The chain couples TRBV27 to TRBJ2-3; 7 nucleotides line up with TRBD2. The CDR3 has 15 amino acids. Germline-derived CDR1 and CDR2 are MNHEY and SMNVEV (reference sequence). V dropped 2 bases and J dropped 2; count of bases not matched to a gene: 4. The CDR3 DNA is TGTGCCAGCAGTTTAGGAGCGGGGCTCACAGATACGCAGTATTTT. Amino acids: CASSLGAGLTDTQYF.

This clonotype occurred a few times. The V call is TRBV2, the J call TRBJ2-7; D is unresolved. V lost 9 bases, J lost 6 bases, and 18 bases lay in between. Germline-derived CDR1 and CDR2 are SNHLY and FYNNEI. This CDR3 spans 13 amino acids. The CDR3 region is CASTPGSRGEQYF. CDR3 DNA: TGTGCCAGTACTCCCGGGTCCCGAGGCGAGCAGTACTTC.

Ten or more counts support this clonotype. This sequence joins TRBV6-1 and TRBJ2-5, with 7 bases that match TRBD2. This CDR3 region has 13 residues. CDR1 and CDR2 (germline): MNHNS, SASEGT. Trimming took 5 bases from V and 4 from J; bases not matched to a gene: 4. The CDR3 region has the DNA TGTGCCAGCAGTCAGGGCGGGAGAGAGACCCAGTACTTC. Translating gives CASSQGGRETQYF.

This clonotype was recorded many times. V is TRBV10-3 and J is TRBJ1-1, with D unresolved. The V end was cut by 6 bases, the J end by 1 base, with 12 bases between. CDR3 length: 14 amino acids. CDR1 is ENHRY, CDR2 SYGVKD, per germline. In DNA form, the CDR3 reads TGTGCCATCAGGAAGCACACGGCGAACACTGAAGCTTTCTTT. Its translation is CAIRKHTANTEAFF.

The chain is built from TRBV4-2 and TRBJ2-7; 7 nucleotides line up with TRBD2. Germline CDR1 LGHNA, CDR2 YNFKEQ. There are 16 residues in the CDR3. The ends lost 4 bases at V and 0 bases at J; junction bases unmatched: 9. CDR3 loop: CASSPTLGTTSYEQYF. CDR3 coding DNA: TGTGCCAGCAGCCCTACTTTGGGGACTACCTCCTACGAGCAGTACTTC.

In its sample, this clonotype was seen a few times. The chain combines TRBV12-3 or TRBV12-4 with TRBJ1-5; D remains unclear. The ends were cut back, 3 bases at V and 5 bases at J, with 17 bases in the middle. The CDR3 extends over 16 amino acids. The CDR3 bases are TGTGCCAGCAGTTTCAAGGGAATGACCCGGCATCAGCCCCAGCATTTT. Protein product: CASSFKGMTRHQPQHF.

This clonotype was seen only a few times. The rearrangement links TRBV29-1 to TRBJ2-1; 11 bases are a match to TRBD2. V gave up 7 bases and J gave up 2 bases; unmatched junction bases: 13. Per germline, CDR1 SQVTM and CDR2 ANQGSEA. The CDR3 contains 17 residues. Here the CDR3 DNA reads TGCAGCGCTCGGACTAGCGGGCGAGGAATAACCTACAATGAGCAGTTCTTC. Translation gives CSARTSGRGITYNEQFF.

V is TRBV10-3 and J is TRBJ2-2, with D maybe TRBD1 (5 bases). Germline CDR1 reads ENHRY; CDR2 reads SYGVKD. This CDR3 contains 16 residues. V lost 3 bases and J 6 bases, leaving 17 bases between the germline ends. Written as DNA, the CDR3 is TGTGCCATCAGTGAACCCACCCTTACAGGTTCCGGGGAGCTGTTTTTT. Its translation: CAISEPTLTGSGELFF.

This chain joins TRBV5-1 and TRBJ2-2, with D uncertain. V shed 4 bases and J shed 7 bases, with 11 bases lying between them. CDR3 length: 13 residues. Germline V CDR1 and CDR2: SGHRS, YFSETQ. In DNA, the CDR3 is TGCGCCAGCAGCCTGTGGGCCGACGGGGAGCTGTTTTTT. Its protein is CASSLWADGELFF.

This chain uses TRBV6-2 or TRBV6-3 with TRBJ2-1, with D tentatively TRBD2 (5 bases). The CDR3 runs to 12 residues. Trimming shortened V by 5 bases and J by 12 bases, and 14 bases separated the two germline ends. Germline values: CDR1 MNHEY, CDR2 SVGEGT. CDR3 protein: CASSQSSSGQFF. The CDR3 coding sequence is TGTGCCAGCAGTCAAAGTAGCAGCGGGCAGTTCTTC.

The J gene is TRBJ2-7, the V gene TRBV28, with unresolved D. The CDR3 has 13 residues. CDR1 and CDR2 from the germline V gene are MDHEN and SYDVKM. Trimming left V 8 bases short and J 3 bases short, with 14 bases between. DNA of the CDR3: TGTGCCAGCGGAACCTCGTTCAGCTACGAGCAGTACTTC. It codes for CASGTSFSYEQYF.